The clone carrying this TCR beta chain was recorded only once. Its antigen is currently unknown. The source of the sample is a study of T cells in narcolepsy. In the study overall: Donors had narcolepsy type 1 or type 2, or were healthy controls. Overall study results and limits: No autoreactive T cell clone sequences appeared in some memory CD4+ repertoires. Comparing one patient's CSF and blood CD4+ clonotypes highlighted HCRT- and TRIB2-specific autoreactive clonotypes. Healthy controls reportedly lacked the autoreactive clonotypes serially found in patients' blood.

Trimming removed 2 bases from V and 0 bases from J, with 13 bases in between. The germline gives CDR1 LGHNA, CDR2 YNFKEQ. The CDR3 is 16 residues long. Clones were read by immunoSEQ multiplex PCR, and TCRdb kept only the in-frame ones, dropping some. The sample consists of approximately 25,000 clones, approximately 60% of them appearing once. The rearrangement links TRBV4-2 to TRBJ2-5, with TRBD2 as a possible D gene (5 bases). The sample taken for sequencing was memory (CD45RA-) CD4+ T cells from blood. The clonotype was recovered from a human donor in good health. The chain's CDR3 is CASSQFRTGYQETQYF. The CDR3 DNA reads TGTGCCAGCAGCCAATTCCGGACTGGGTACCAAGAGACCCAGTACTTC.